The present entry profiles one TCR beta chain with its context. What it binds is not known. Here immunoSEQ multiplex PCR was the method, and the copy in TCRdb shows in-frame clones only, minus some. This repertoire shows 150,000 to 200,000 clones, 84% found once; its top ten account for roughly 10%. This sample is part of a study of cytomegalovirus exposure and HLA in healthy donors. Broader study findings: Reportedly, diagnosis of cytomegalovirus status by the classifier showed high specificity and sensitivity. Investigators reported 150 to 200 TCR beta chains as tied to cytomegalovirus. Later, an analysis found that TCR clusters from the first cohort tended to co-occur in the 90 to 150 validation repertoires.

Material: PBMCs. The source of this sequence is a man aged 30 to 39 in good health and CMV-seropositive.

The CDR3 coding sequence is TGTGCCAGCAGAGTAAAGGCAGCGGGACAGGGTGGGGAAAAACTGTTTTTT. Protein: CASRVKAAGQGGEKLFF. The chain uses TRBV4-2 and TRBJ1-4; 9 positions agree with TRBD1. CDR1 and CDR2 from the germline V gene are LGHNA and YNFKEQ. V was clipped by 6 bases and J by 8 bases; unmatched bases: 16. CDR3 length equals 17 residues.